These 12 T cell receptor beta chains were sequenced from one sample in a study of technical replicates of blood from a handful of donors. The protocol was immunoSEQ multiplex PCR, while the TCRdb copy is restricted to in-frame clones and leaves out a portion. The data show tens of thousands of clones, 70% to 90% seen once. Sequencing was performed on PBMCs. All receptors come from a human donor in good health. Some clones in this sample may be carry-over from other donors' samples.

This clone showed up just once. The genes are TRBV7-9 and TRBJ2-5; 9 nucleotides match TRBD2. The CDR3 is 19 residues long. The junction had 15 bases not matched to a gene; V was cut back by 2 bases and J by 2 bases. CDR1 SEHNR and CDR2 FQNEAQ come from the germline V gene (reference sequence). CDR3 DNA: TGTGCCAGCAGCTTACTGGTATTAGCGGGGGCCCTCTCTCAAGAGACCCAGTACTTC. Amino acid sequence: CASSLLVLAGALSQETQYF. The full variable domain, in which reference TRBV7-9 and TRBJ2-5 provide the parts outside the CDR3, is DTGVSQNPRHKITKRGQNVTFRCDPISEHNRLYWYRQTLGQGPEFLTYFQNEAQLEKSRLLSDRFSAERPKGSFSTLEIQRTEQGDSAMYLCASSLLVLAGALSQETQYFGPGTRLLVL.

The chain recombines TRBV29-1 with TRBJ2-5; the match to TRBD1 covers 7 bases. Trimming took 7 bases from V and 3 from J; bases not matched to a gene: 5. CDR1 SQVTM and CDR2 ANQGSEA come from the germline V gene. The CDR3 totals 12 residues. CDR3 DNA: TGCAGCGGCCAGGGGGTCGAAGAGACCCAGTACTTC. It specifies CSGQGVEETQYF. Full variable domain (remainder filled in from reference TRBV29-1 and TRBJ2-5): SAVISQKPSRDICQRGTSLTIQCQVDSQVTMMFWYRQQPGQSLTLIATANQGSEATYESGFVIDKFPISRPNLTFSTLTVSNMSPEDSSIYLCSGQGVEETQYFGPGTRLLVL.

The genes are TRBV4-1 and TRBJ2-7; the D gene is possibly TRBD2 (5 bases). The CDR3 loop spans 14 amino acids. The V and J ends lost 2 bases and 0 bases respectively, with 8 bases between them. CDR1 and CDR2 from the germline V gene are MGHRA and YSYEKL. The CDR3 region has the DNA TGCGCCAGCAGCCAAATCGGGATCTCCTACGAGCAGTACTTC. Its protein is CASSQIGISYEQYF.

The genes are TRBV19 and TRBJ2-1; D unclear. The germline CDR1 and CDR2 sequences are LNHDA and SQIVND (reference sequence). The V gene lost 8 bases and the J gene lost 7 bases, with 15 bases spanning the gap. CDR3 length equals 13 residues. The CDR3 reads CASSGLARNEQFF. In nucleotides, the CDR3 is TGTGCCAGTTCCGGATTAGCTAGGAATGAGCAGTTCTTC. Combining the CDR3 with reference TRBV19 and TRBJ2-1 gives the whole variable domain DGGITQSPKYLFRKEGQNVTLSCEQNLNHDAMYWYRQDPGQGLRLIYYSQIVNDFQKGDIAEGYSVSREKKESFPLTVTSAQKNPTAFYLCASSGLARNEQFFGPGTRLTVL.

V gene TRBV4-1 combines with J gene TRBJ2-2, with a weak D call TRBD2 (7 bases). This CDR3 has 16 residues. V dropped 7 bases and J dropped 1 base, with 16 bases sitting between them. Germline V CDR1 and CDR2: MGHRA, YSYEKL. CDR3 DNA: TGCGCCAGCAACACAAGGGGGGGAGGGAACACCGGGGAGCTGTTTTTT. The encoded protein is CASNTRGGGNTGELFF.

The chain carries TRBV28 and TRBJ2-3, with D perhaps TRBD2 (6 bases). V was shortened by 1 base and J by 2 bases, with 22 bases between the two germline ends. Looked up from germline, CDR1 is MDHEN and CDR2 is SYDVKM. This CDR3 contains 19 residues. Written as DNA, the CDR3 is TGTGCCAGCAGTTTATTTACATCCCCTAGCTCACTAGCCACAGATACGCAGTATTTT. It codes for CASSLFTSPSSLATDTQYF.

The chain couples TRBV7-2 to TRBJ2-7; possible D gene TRBD1, 5 bases. Germline CDR1 SGHTA, CDR2 FQGNSA. Trimming took 5 bases from V and 5 from J, leaving 10 bases between them. The CDR3 is 12 amino acids. CDR3 loop: CASSTGFHEQYF. DNA for the CDR3: TGTGCCAGCAGCACAGGATTCCACGAGCAGTACTTC.

This chain links TRBV19 with TRBJ2-7, with a tentative D call TRBD1 (6 bases). CDR1 LNHDA and CDR2 SQIVND come from the germline V gene (reference sequence). V shed 7 bases and J shed 7 bases, with 23 bases lying between them. The CDR3 spans 15 residues. The CDR3 here is CASKRGRDTLGEQYF. The CDR3 DNA sequence: TGTGCCAGTAAGAGGGGTCGGGACACCCTTGGTGAGCAGTACTTC.

V is TRBV5-6 and J is TRBJ1-2, with D tentatively TRBD1 (6 bases). V lost 0 bases to trimming and J lost 2 bases, with 11 bases between them. CDR3 size: 15 residues. CDR1 and CDR2 from the germline V gene are SGHDT and YYEEEE. In DNA, the CDR3 is TGTGCCAGCAGCTTGGCTCTGGGGGCGAACTATGGCTACACCTTC. It encodes CASSLALGANYGYTF.

The gene calls are TRBV10-3 and TRBJ1-1; tentatively, D is TRBD1 (6 bases). The ends were cut back, 0 bases at V and 1 base at J, with 12 bases in the middle. Germline CDR1 and CDR2: ENHRY and SYGVKD. The CDR3 contains 16 residues. Here the CDR3 DNA reads TGTGCCATCAGTGAGTCGATAGGACAGAGGAACACTGAAGCTTTCTTT. Translating it yields CAISESIGQRNTEAFF.

The rearrangement joins TRBV6-5 to TRBJ2-7; 9 nucleotides align to TRBD1. The CDR3 contains 14 residues. V lost 8 bases, J lost 2 bases, and 7 bases stayed unmatched. Germline CDR1 reads MNHEY; CDR2 reads SVGAGI. The CDR3 loop reads CASVPGTGPYEQYF. The CDR3 bases are TGTGCCAGCGTTCCAGGGACAGGGCCCTACGAGCAGTACTTC.

The rearrangement links TRBV6-5 to TRBJ2-5; D is uncertain. V was shortened by 6 bases and J by 5 bases, with 19 bases between the two germline ends. The CDR3 sequence is 15 residues long. CDR1 is MNHEY and CDR2 is SVGAGI in the germline V gene. CDR3 protein: CASRLTVRSQETQYF. CDR3 sequence (DNA): TGTGCCAGCAGACTCACAGTTAGGTCCCAGGAGACCCAGTACTTC.